The 17 T cell receptor beta chains presented below share a single source sample, sequenced in a study of CD8 T cells in Susac syndrome. After extraction with the RNeasy kit, about 0.5 to 1 ug of the RNA was reverse transcribed using random hexamers. MiXCR was run by TCRdb on the immunoSEQ multiplex PCR reads, yielding one entry per CDR3 protein. The sample has some 300,000 distinct CDR3 sequences; roughly 85% are singletons. Sequenced input: CD8+ T cells from PBMCs. These receptors came from a human donor with multiple sclerosis.

This chain links TRBV3-1 with TRBJ2-3; no definite D call. CDR3 size: 14 residues. The V and J ends lost 1 base and 5 bases respectively, with 10 bases between them. Germline V lookup: CDR1 LGHDT, CDR2 YNNKEL (reference sequence). CDR3 in DNA: TGTGCCAGCAGCCAAGCCAGCGACGGAGATACGCAGTATTTT. It codes for CASSQASDGDTQYF.

This rearrangement joins TRBV27 to TRBJ2-5, with TRBD1 matching 7 bases. The trim removed 4 bases at V and 2 bases at J, leaving 10 bases unmatched. The CDR3 loop spans 16 amino acids. Germline V gene lookup returns CDR1 MNHEY and CDR2 SMNVEV (reference sequence). In DNA form, the CDR3 reads TGTGCCAGCAGTTGGGGGACAGAAACACTTCAAGAGACCCAGTACTTC. Protein sequence: CASSWGTETLQETQYF.

This rearrangement joins TRBV12-3 or TRBV12-4 to TRBJ2-5, with D maybe TRBD2 (6 bases). The CDR3 extends over 15 amino acids. Between the trimmed V and J ends, which lost 2 bases and 5 bases, there was a span of 15 bases. CDR3 amino acids: CASSLLAEGGETQYF. CDR3 DNA sequence: TGTGCCAGCAGTTTATTAGCGGAGGGAGGCGAGACCCAGTACTTC.

The rearrangement uses TRBV20-1 and TRBJ1-1, with unresolved D. Between the trimmed V and J ends, which lost 3 bases and 4 bases, there was a span of 18 bases. Germline CDR1 DFQATT, CDR2 SNEGSKA (reference sequence). The CDR3 runs 15 residues. CDR3 sequence reads: CSASALVGVFTEAFF. CDR3 bases: TGCAGTGCTAGCGCACTCGTCGGGGTGTTCACTGAAGCTTTCTTT.

The CDR3 coding sequence is TGTGCCAGCTCGCCCGACTCTGAGGGCTACGAGCAGTACTTC. The encoded protein is CASSPDSEGYEQYF. V gene TRBV18 combines with J gene TRBJ2-7, with D possibly matching TRBD2 (5 bases). Germline V gene lookup returns CDR1 KGHSH and CDR2 LQKENI. The CDR3 is made up of 14 amino acids. Trimming cost V 6 bases and J 3 bases, with 15 bases left between them.

The chain combines TRBV19 with TRBJ1-1, with 11 bases fitting TRBD1. The CDR3 runs 15 residues. Trimming took 8 bases from V and 4 from J; bases not matched to a gene: 9. Per the germline V gene, CDR1 is LNHDA and CDR2 is SQIVND (reference sequence). Written as DNA, the CDR3 is TGTGCCAGTGGGATGGACAGGGGGCGAGGCACTGAAGCTTTCTTT. This encodes CASGMDRGRGTEAFF.

The chain is built from TRBV3-1 and TRBJ2-1, with D unclear. V lost 0 bases, J lost 6 bases, and 12 bases lay in between. Germline lookup yields CDR1 LGHDT and CDR2 YNNKEL (reference sequence). The CDR3 runs to 15 residues. The CDR3 DNA sequence: TGTGCCAGCAGCCAAGATTGGGGTAGCTCCAATGAGCAGTTCTTC. This sequence encodes CASSQDWGSSNEQFF.

The rearrangement uses TRBV9 and TRBJ2-2; 7 nucleotides match TRBD2. The CDR3 extends over 15 amino acids. CDR1 is SGDLS and CDR2 is YYNGEE in the germline V gene. The CDR3 protein is CANSQAGANTGELFF. The CDR3 DNA reads TGTGCTAACTCTCAGGCGGGAGCGAACACCGGGGAGCTGTTTTTT. Based on the CDR3 plus reference TRBV9 and TRBJ2-2, the full variable domain is DSGVTQTPKHLITATGQRVTLRCSPRSGDLSVYWYQQSLDQGLQFLIQYYNGEERAKGNILERFSAQQFPDLHSELNLSSLELGDSALYFCANSQAGANTGELFFGEGSRLTVL.

The V and J genes are TRBV27 and TRBJ2-3; 8 nucleotides match TRBD1. The germline CDR1 and CDR2 sequences are MNHEY and SMNVEV (reference sequence). This CDR3 has 15 amino acids. V was pared by 6 bases and J by 1 base, with 6 bases of the junction left unmatched. DNA of the CDR3: TGTGCCAGCAGCTGGACAGGGTCCGGCACAGATACGCAGTATTTT. It translates to CASSWTGSGTDTQYF.

The CDR3 coding sequence is TGTGCCTGGAGCGTGACGGGGTGGAACACTGAAGCTTTCTTT. It codes for CAWSVTGWNTEAFF. The V call is TRBV30, the J call TRBJ1-1; D remains unclear. Germline assignment: CDR1 GTSNPN and CDR2 SVGIG (reference sequence). Trimming left V 3 bases short and J 1 base short, with 12 bases between. CDR3 length equals 14 residues.

The chain employs TRBV27 and TRBJ2-7; D uncertain. CDR1 is MNHEY, CDR2 SMNVEV, per germline (reference sequence). This CDR3 is built from 14 residues. With 3 bases removed from V and 2 bases from J, the gap between germline ends came to 11 bases. CDR3 loop: CASSLYATPYEQYF. The CDR3 nucleotides are TGTGCCAGCAGTTTGTATGCTACGCCCTACGAGCAGTACTTC.

The rearrangement links TRBV29-1 to TRBJ2-7; D might be TRBD1 or TRBD2, each matching 6 bases. From germline, CDR1 is SQVTM and CDR2 ANQGSEA. The germline V and J ends were trimmed by 2 bases and 3 bases, with 17 bases remaining between them. The CDR3 has 15 residues. Here the CDR3 reads CSVELPGDGSYEQYF. DNA for the CDR3: TGCAGCGTTGAACTCCCAGGGGACGGGAGCTACGAGCAGTACTTC.

A few counts support this clonotype. The chain couples TRBV4-1 to TRBJ2-7; 8 bases line up with TRBD1. This CDR3 contains 14 residues. Germline loops: CDR1 MGHRA, CDR2 YSYEKL. After removal of 3 bases from V and 3 bases from J, the junction contained 4 bases not matched to a gene. Written as DNA, the CDR3 is TGCGCCAGCAGCCACGGACAGGGTCACTACGAGCAGTACTTC. The encoded protein is CASSHGQGHYEQYF.

The V gene is TRBV20-1, the J gene TRBJ2-1; D assignment may be TRBD1 or TRBD2 (5 bases each). The CDR3 contains 14 residues. Germline assignment: CDR1 DFQATT and CDR2 SNEGSKA (reference sequence). V was pared by 6 bases and J by 5 bases, with 17 bases between. The DNA for the CDR3 is TGCAGTGCCAACCCGGGACGGGTGCACAATGAGCAGTTCTTC. The encoded protein is CSANPGRVHNEQFF.

The chain employs TRBV7-9 and TRBJ2-1; D is uncertain. Germline lookup yields CDR1 SEHNR and CDR2 FQNEAQ (reference sequence). V was cut by 5 bases and J by 0 bases, with 11 bases left in between. This CDR3 has 15 amino acids. CDR3 residues: CASSPPAISYNEQFF. The CDR3, as DNA: TGTGCCAGCAGCCCCCCGGCCATCTCCTACAATGAGCAGTTCTTC. The full variable domain, its missing parts supplied by reference TRBV7-9 and TRBJ2-1, is DTGVSQNPRHKITKRGQNVTFRCDPISEHNRLYWYRQTLGQGPEFLTYFQNEAQLEKSRLLSDRFSAERPKGSFSTLEIQRTEQGDSAMYLCASSPPAISYNEQFFGPGTRLTVL.

The V and J genes are TRBV4-3 and TRBJ1-1; unclear D gene. The V end lost 0 bases, the J end lost 2 bases, and 13 bases lay between the germline ends. The germline V gene has CDR1 LGHNA and CDR2 YSLEER. This CDR3 comprises 16 residues. The CDR3 region is CASSQEVRDRNTEAFF. The CDR3 DNA sequence: TGCGCCAGCAGCCAAGAGGTAAGAGACCGTAACACTGAAGCTTTCTTT.

J is TRBJ1-2 and V is TRBV29-1; 7 nucleotides agree with TRBD1. Per the germline V gene, CDR1 is SQVTM and CDR2 is ANQGSEA. The length of the CDR3 is 11 residues. Unmatched junction bases numbered 2, after V lost 6 bases and J lost 4 bases. The CDR3 region is CSVRQGYGYTF. As DNA, the CDR3 is TGCAGCGTACGACAGGGCTATGGCTACACCTTC.